These 11 T cell receptor beta chains originate from one sample sequenced in a study of blood T cells in healthy people across ages. The use of a sample-barcoded 5' primer and a J-beta primer mix characterized a second PCR of roughly 7 to 12 cycles. Each CDR3 protein gets one entry after TCRdb re-called the 5' RACE reads with MiXCR. The sample holds 1.5 million to 2 million distinct CDR3 sequences; roughly two fifths are singletons and the top ten take 20% to 25%. The specimen sequenced was blood. These receptors came from a human donor in good health.

This clonotype was recorded at least ten times. The rearrangement joins TRBV4-2 to TRBJ2-3; possibly TRBD1 or TRBD2 for D (5 bases each). The germline V and J ends were trimmed by 1 base and 9 bases, with 17 bases remaining between them. CDR1 and CDR2 from the germline V gene are LGHNA and YNFKEQ. The CDR3 extends over 15 amino acids. The chain's CDR3 is CASSQGGSDPPTQYF. The DNA of the CDR3 is TGTGCCAGCAGCCAAGGGGGGTCGGATCCTCCAACGCAGTATTTT.

V is TRBV7-2 and J is TRBJ2-7, with no clear D. CDR3 length: 14 amino acids. Germline CDR1 SGHTA, CDR2 FQGNSA. V was clipped by 4 bases and J by 0 bases, with 10 bases between them. In nucleotides, the CDR3 is TGTGCCAGCAGCTCGGAAGGCTTCTCCTACGAGCAGTACTTC. This gives the protein CASSSEGFSYEQYF.

The chain couples TRBV5-1 to TRBJ2-3; D remains ambiguous. The germline V and J ends were trimmed by 1 base and 6 bases, with 12 bases remaining between them. Per the germline V gene, CDR1 is SGHRS and CDR2 is YFSETQ. The CDR3 loop spans 14 amino acids. CDR3: CASSLSSNSDTQYF. Here the CDR3 DNA reads TGCGCCAGCAGCTTGTCTAGTAACAGCGATACGCAGTATTTT.

This chain links TRBV6-2 or TRBV6-3 with TRBJ1-1; D is uncertain. CDR1 is MNHEY and CDR2 is SVGEGT in the germline V gene. Deletions cut 2 bases from V and 4 bases from J, with 8 bases between. The CDR3 runs to 13 residues. The CDR3, as DNA: TGTGCCAGCAGTTACGGCAGAAGCACTGAAGCTTTCTTT. This translates into CASSYGRSTEAFF.

This clonotype was detected only a few times. The chain combines TRBV5-6 with TRBJ2-3; either TRBD1 or TRBD2 may fit D (6 bases each). The germline V gene has CDR1 SGHDT and CDR2 YYEEEE. The CDR3 loop spans 18 amino acids. Deletions cut 4 bases from V and 2 bases from J, with 23 bases between. The CDR3 coding sequence is TGTGCCAGCAGCCAGGGGACTCTACTTGACCTCCTCACAGATACGCAGTATTTT. Amino acids: CASSQGTLLDLLTDTQYF.

CDR3 loop: CSAARDLGNNQPQHF. The CDR3 DNA is TGCAGTGCTGCCCGGGACCTAGGTAACAATCAGCCCCAGCATTTT. The chain employs TRBV20-1 and TRBJ1-5, with a tentative D call TRBD1 (5 bases). There are 15 residues in the CDR3. Per germline, CDR1 DFQATT and CDR2 SNEGSKA (reference sequence). Between the trimmed V and J ends, which lost 5 bases and 3 bases, there was a span of 17 bases.

This clonotype appeared a few times. The genes are TRBV5-1 and TRBJ2-7; tentatively, D is TRBD2 (6 bases). The germline V and J ends were trimmed by 1 base and 1 base, with 15 bases remaining between them. This CDR3 is built from 16 residues. From germline, CDR1 is SGHRS and CDR2 YFSETQ. CDR3 nucleotide sequence: TGCGCCAGCAGCTTGACGGGACTCCGGATTTCCTACGAGCAGTACTTC. It is translated as CASSLTGLRISYEQYF.

This chain links TRBV4-3 with TRBJ1-1; 9 nucleotides match TRBD1. This CDR3 spans 14 amino acids. Germline lookup yields CDR1 LGHNA and CDR2 YSLEER. V was clipped by 6 bases and J by 5 bases; unmatched bases: 7. In DNA, the CDR3 is TGCGCCAGCAGTACAGGGGGCCCTGGTACTGAAGCTTTCTTT. This encodes CASSTGGPGTEAFF.

Ten or more counts support this clonotype. This sequence joins TRBV7-2 and TRBJ2-1; 8 bases align to TRBD2. This CDR3 has 15 amino acids. V shed 1 base and J 8 bases; nucleotides not matched to a gene: 7. CDR1 and CDR2 from the germline V gene are SGHTA and FQGNSA. In DNA, the CDR3 is TGTGCCAGCAGCTTAGTGGACGGGGGGGCTTATGAGCAGTTCTTC. Amino acid sequence: CASSLVDGGAYEQFF. The full variable domain, its missing parts supplied by reference TRBV7-2 and TRBJ2-1, is GAGVSQSPSNKVTEKGKDVELRCDPISGHTALYWYRQSLGQGLEFLIYFQGNSAPDKSGLPSDRFSAERTGGSVSTLTIQRTQQEDSAVYLCASSLVDGGAYEQFFGPGTRLTVL.

This chain connects TRBV7-2 to TRBJ1-1, with D perhaps TRBD1 (5 bases). The V end was cut by 1 base, the J end by 11 bases, with 17 bases between. This CDR3 spans 14 amino acids. CDR1 SGHTA and CDR2 FQGNSA come from the germline V gene. Here the CDR3 reads CASSLVLVGGLAFF. In DNA, the CDR3 is TGTGCCAGCAGCTTAGTGCTGGTGGGGGGTCTCGCTTTCTTT.

The J gene is TRBJ1-2, the V gene TRBV7-2; TRBD1 might be the D (6 bases). The CDR3 runs to 15 residues. Germline-derived CDR1 and CDR2 are SGHTA and FQGNSA. V was cut by 0 bases and J by 8 bases, with 16 bases left in between. CDR3 residues: CASSLAEPGARGYTF. As DNA, the CDR3 is TGTGCCAGCAGCTTAGCGGAGCCGGGGGCGCGGGGCTACACCTTC.